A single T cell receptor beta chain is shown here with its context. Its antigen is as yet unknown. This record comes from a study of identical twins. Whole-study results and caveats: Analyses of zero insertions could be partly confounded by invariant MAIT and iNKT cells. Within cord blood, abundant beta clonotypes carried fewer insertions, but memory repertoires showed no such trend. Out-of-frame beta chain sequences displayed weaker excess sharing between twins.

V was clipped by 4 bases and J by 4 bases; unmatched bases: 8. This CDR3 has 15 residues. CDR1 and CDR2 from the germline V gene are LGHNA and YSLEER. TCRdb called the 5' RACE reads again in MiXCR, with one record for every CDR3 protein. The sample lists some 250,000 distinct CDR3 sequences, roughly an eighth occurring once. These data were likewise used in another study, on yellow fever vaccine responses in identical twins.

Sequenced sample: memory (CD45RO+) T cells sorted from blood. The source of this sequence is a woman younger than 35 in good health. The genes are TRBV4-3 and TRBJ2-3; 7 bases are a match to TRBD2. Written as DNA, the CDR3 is TGCGCCAGCAGCCCGACTAGCACTCGGGCAGATACGCAGTATTTT. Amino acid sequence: CASSPTSTRADTQYF.